This TCR beta chain is from a study of T cell changes during pregnancy in multiple sclerosis. Germline CDR1 MDHEN, CDR2 SYDVKM. The V and J ends lost 3 bases and 3 bases respectively, with 5 bases between them. This CDR3 has 12 amino acids. Libraries were prepared by immunoSEQ multiplex PCR; TCRdb keeps only in-frame clonotypes and omits some of them. This sample has around 44,000 clones, with about 88% found just once. The chain couples TRBV28 to TRBJ1-2; unclear D gene. The origin of this receptor is a female donor with multiple sclerosis, enrolled in a pregnancy study. The sample was CD4+ T cells from peripheral blood mononuclear cells, taken in the second trimester of pregnancy. In DNA form, the CDR3 reads TGTGCCAGCAGTTTTTATGACTATGGCTACACCTTC. Translated, it gives CASSFYDYGYTF.